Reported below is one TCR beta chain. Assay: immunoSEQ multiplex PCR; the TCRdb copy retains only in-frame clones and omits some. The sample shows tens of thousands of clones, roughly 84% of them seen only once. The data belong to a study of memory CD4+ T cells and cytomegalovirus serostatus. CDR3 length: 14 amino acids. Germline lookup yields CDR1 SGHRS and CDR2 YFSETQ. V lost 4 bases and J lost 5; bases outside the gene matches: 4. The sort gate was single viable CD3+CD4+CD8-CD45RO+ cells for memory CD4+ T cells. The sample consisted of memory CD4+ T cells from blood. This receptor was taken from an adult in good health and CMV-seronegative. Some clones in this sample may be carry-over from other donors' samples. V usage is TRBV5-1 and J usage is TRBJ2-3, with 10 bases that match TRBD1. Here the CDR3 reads CASSGQGVGDTQYF. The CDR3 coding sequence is TGCGCCAGCAGCGGACAGGGGGTCGGAGATACGCAGTATTTT. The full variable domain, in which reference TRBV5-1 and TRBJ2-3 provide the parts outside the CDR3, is KAGVTQTPRYLIKTRGQQVTLSCSPISGHRSVSWYQQTPGQGLQFLFEYFSETQRNKGNFPGRFSGRQFSNSRSEMNVSTLELGDSALYLCASSGQGVGDTQYFGPGTRLTVL.